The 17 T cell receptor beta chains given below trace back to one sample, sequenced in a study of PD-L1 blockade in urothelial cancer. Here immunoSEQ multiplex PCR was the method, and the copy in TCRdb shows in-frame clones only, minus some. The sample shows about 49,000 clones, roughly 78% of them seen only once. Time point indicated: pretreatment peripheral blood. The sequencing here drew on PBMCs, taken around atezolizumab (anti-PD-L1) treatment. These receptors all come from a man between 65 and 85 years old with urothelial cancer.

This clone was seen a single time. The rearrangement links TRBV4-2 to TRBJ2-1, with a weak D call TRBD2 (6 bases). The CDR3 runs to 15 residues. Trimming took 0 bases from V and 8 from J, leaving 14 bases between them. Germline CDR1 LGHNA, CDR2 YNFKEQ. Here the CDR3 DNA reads TGTGCCAGCAGCCAAGATGGGGACTTTAGTGATGAGCAGTTCTTC. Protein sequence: CASSQDGDFSDEQFF.

As DNA, the CDR3 is TGTGCCAGCAGCACTACAGGGGTAGTCTATGGCTACACCTTC. Translating gives CASSTTGVVYGYTF. V usage is TRBV7-2 and J usage is TRBJ1-2; 7 bases agree with TRBD1. Germline V lookup: CDR1 SGHTA, CDR2 FQGNSA. The CDR3 spans 14 residues. The J segment lost 4 bases and the V segment lost 5 bases, leaving 7 bases of the junction unmatched.

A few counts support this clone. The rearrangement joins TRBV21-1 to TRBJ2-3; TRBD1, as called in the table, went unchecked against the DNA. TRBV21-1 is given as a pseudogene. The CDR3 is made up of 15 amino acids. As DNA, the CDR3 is TGTGCCAGCAGCAAAGTTTGGGCAGGGTTAGATACGCAGTATTTT. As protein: CASSKVWAGLDTQYF.

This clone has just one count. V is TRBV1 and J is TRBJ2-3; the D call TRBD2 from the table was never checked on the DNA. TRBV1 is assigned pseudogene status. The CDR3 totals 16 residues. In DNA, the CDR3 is TGCACCAGCAGCTGGGGGCTGGCGGGGGACACAGATACGCAGTATTTT. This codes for CTSSWGLAGDTDTQYF.

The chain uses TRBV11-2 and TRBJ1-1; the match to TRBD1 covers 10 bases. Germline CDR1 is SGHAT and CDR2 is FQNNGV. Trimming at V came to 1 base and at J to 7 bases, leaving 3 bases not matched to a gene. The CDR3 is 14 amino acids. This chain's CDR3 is CASSLGTGGFEAFF. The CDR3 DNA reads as TGTGCCAGCAGCTTAGGGACAGGGGGTTTTGAAGCTTTCTTT.

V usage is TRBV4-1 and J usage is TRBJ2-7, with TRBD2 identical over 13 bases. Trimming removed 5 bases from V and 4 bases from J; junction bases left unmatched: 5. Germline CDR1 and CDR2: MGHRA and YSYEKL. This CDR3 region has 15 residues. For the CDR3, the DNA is TGCGCCAGCAGCGGAGGGACTAGCGGGGATTACGAGCAGTACTTC. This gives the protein CASSGGTSGDYEQYF.

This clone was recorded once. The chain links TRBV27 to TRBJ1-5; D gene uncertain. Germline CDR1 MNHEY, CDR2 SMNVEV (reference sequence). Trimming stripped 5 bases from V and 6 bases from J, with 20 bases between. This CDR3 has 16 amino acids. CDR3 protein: CASSLATGLGSQPQHF. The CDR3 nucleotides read TGTGCCAGCAGTCTAGCCACCGGGTTGGGGAGTCAGCCCCAGCATTTT.

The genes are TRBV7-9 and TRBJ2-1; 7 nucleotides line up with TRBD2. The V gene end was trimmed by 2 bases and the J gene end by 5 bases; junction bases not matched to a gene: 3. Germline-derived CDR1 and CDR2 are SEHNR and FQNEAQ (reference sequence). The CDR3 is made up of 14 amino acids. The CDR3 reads CASSLTSANNEQFF. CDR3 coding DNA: TGTGCCAGCAGCTTAACTAGCGCGAACAATGAGCAGTTCTTC.

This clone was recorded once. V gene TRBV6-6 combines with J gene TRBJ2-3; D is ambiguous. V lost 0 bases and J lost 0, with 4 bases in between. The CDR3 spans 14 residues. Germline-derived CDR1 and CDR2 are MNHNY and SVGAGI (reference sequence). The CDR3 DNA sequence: TGTGCCAGCAGTTACTCCAGGAGCACAGATACGCAGTATTTT. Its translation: CASSYSRSTDTQYF.

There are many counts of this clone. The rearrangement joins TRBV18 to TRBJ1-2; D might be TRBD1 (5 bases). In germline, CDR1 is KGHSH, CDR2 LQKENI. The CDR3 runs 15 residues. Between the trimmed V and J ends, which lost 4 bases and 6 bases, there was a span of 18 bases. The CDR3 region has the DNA TGTGCCAGCTCACAGGGCGGGACCGGCCGAGATGGCTACACCTTC. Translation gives CASSQGGTGRDGYTF.

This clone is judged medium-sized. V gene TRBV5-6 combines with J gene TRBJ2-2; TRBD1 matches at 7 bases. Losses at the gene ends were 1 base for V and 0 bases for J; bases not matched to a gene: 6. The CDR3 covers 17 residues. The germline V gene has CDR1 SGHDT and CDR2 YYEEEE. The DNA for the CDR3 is TGTGCCAGCAGCTTGACGCGACAGGGTACGAACACCGGGGAGCTGTTTTTT. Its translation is CASSLTRQGTNTGELFF. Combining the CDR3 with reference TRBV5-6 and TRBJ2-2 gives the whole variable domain DAGVTQSPTHLIKTRGQQVTLRCSPKSGHDTVSWYQQALGQGPQFIFQYYEEEERQRGNFPDRFSGHQFPNYSSELNVNALLLGDSALYLCASSLTRQGTNTGELFFGEGSRLTVL.

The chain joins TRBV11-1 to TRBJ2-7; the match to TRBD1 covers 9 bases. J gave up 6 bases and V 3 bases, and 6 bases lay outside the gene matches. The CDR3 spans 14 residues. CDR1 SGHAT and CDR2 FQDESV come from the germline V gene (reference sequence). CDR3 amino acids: CASSFGQGSSEQYF. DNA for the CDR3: TGTGCCAGCAGCTTCGGACAGGGGTCGTCCGAGCAGTACTTC.

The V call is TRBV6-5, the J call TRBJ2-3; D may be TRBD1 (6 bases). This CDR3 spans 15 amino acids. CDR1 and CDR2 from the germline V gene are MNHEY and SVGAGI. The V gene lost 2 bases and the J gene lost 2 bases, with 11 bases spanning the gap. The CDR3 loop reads CASSYTDRSTDTQYF. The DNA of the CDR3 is TGTGCCAGCAGTTACACCGACAGGTCCACAGATACGCAGTATTTT.

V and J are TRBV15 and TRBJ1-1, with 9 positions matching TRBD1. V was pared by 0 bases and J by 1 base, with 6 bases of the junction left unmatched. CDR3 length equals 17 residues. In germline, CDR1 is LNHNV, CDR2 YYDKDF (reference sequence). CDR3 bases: TGTGCCACCAGCAGAGATCGGCGGACAGGGGCGAACACTGAAGCTTTCTTT. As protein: CATSRDRRTGANTEAFF.

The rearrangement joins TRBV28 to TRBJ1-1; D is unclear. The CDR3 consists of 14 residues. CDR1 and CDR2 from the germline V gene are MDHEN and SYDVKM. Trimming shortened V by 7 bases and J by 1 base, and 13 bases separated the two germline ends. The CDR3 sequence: CASTPGGKNTEAFF. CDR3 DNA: TGTGCCAGCACCCCGGGCGGGAAGAACACTGAAGCTTTCTTT.

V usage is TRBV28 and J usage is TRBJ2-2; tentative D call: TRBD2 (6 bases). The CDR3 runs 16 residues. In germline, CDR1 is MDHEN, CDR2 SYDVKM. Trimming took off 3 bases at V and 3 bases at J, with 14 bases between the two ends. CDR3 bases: TGTGCCAGCAGTTTTTCAGGAGCGGGCGACACCGGGGAGCTGTTTTTT. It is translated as CASSFSGAGDTGELFF. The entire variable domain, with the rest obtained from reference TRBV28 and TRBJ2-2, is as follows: DVKVTQSSRYLVKRTGEKVFLECVQDMDHENMFWYRQDPGLGLRLIYFSYDVKMKEKGDIPEGYSVSREKKERFSLILESASTNQTSMYLCASSFSGAGDTGELFFGEGSRLTVL.

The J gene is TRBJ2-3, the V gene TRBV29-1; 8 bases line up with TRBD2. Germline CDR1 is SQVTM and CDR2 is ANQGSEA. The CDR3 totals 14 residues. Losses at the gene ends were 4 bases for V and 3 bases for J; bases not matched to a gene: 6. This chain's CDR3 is CSVVLLAGTDTQYF. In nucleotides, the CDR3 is TGCAGCGTTGTTCTGCTAGCGGGTACAGATACGCAGTATTTT.